This TCR beta chain was identified during a study of T cell responses to AZD1222 COVID-19 vaccine. Pooled together were second doses at about 4 or about 12 weeks. General observations from the study: At study baseline, merely a handful of AZD1222 recipients were seropositive. A mostly white British donor set with more females was recruited, and clonal diversity was possibly underestimated.

TCRdb keeps only in-frame clones here, not all; method: immunoSEQ multiplex PCR. The sample shows 150,000 to 200,000 clones, under 95% of them seen only once. CDR3 size: 19 residues. Germline V lookup: CDR1 SGHNT, CDR2 YENEEA. The junction had 13 bases not matched to a gene; V was cut back by 5 bases and J by 0 bases. In regard to this clone: Its antigen remains unknown.

Sequences were derived from peripheral blood, sampled 28 days after the second AZD1222 dose. The chain links TRBV11-3 to TRBJ1-6; 7 bases match TRBD1. The TCR originated in an adult who received the AZD1222 COVID-19 vaccine. The CDR3 nucleotides read TGTGCCAGCAGCACGAGAAGGACAGGAGATAGCTCCTATAATTCACCCCTCCACTTT. This encodes CASSTRRTGDSSYNSPLHF.